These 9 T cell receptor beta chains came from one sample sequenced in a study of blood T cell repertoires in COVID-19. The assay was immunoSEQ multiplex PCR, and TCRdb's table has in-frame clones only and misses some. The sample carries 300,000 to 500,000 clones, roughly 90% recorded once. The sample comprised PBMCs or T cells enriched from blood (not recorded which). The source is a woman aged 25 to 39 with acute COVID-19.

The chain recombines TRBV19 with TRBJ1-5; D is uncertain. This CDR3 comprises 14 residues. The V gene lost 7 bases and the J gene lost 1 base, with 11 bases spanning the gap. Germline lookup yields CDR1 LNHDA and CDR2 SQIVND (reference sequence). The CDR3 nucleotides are TGTGCCAGTACCCCGGGTTCGAGCAATCAGCCCCAGCATTTT. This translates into CASTPGSSNQPQHF.

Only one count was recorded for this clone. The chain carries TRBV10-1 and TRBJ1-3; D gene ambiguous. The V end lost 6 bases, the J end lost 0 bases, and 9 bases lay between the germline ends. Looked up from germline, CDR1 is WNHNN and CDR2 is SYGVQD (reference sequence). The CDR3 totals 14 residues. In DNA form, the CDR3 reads TGCGCCAGCAGCGCCGGTAACTCTGGAAACACCATATATTTT. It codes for CASSAGNSGNTIYF.

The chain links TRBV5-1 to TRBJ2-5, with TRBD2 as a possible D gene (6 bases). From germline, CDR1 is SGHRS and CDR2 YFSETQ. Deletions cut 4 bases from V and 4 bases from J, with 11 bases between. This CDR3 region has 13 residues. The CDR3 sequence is CASSAGRTETQYF. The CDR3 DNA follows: TGCGCCAGCAGCGCGGGACGGACAGAGACCCAGTACTTC.

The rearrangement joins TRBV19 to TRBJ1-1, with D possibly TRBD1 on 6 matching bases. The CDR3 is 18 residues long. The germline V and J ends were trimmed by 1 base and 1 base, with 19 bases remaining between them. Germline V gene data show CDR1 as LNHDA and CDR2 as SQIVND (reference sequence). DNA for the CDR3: TGTGCCAGTAGTATAGGGCTACAGGGACGGCTTGGGAACACTGAAGCTTTCTTT. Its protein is CASSIGLQGRLGNTEAFF.

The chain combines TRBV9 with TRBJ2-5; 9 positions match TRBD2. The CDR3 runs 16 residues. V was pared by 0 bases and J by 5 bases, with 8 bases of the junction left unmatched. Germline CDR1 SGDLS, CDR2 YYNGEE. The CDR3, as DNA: TGTGCCAGCAGCGTAGCGGACAGCGGGGGGTATGAGACCCAGTACTTC. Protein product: CASSVADSGGYETQYF.

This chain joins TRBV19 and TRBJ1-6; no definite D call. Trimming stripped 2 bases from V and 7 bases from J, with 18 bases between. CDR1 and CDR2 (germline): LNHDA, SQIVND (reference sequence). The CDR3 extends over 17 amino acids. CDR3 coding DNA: TGTGCCAGTAGTATACAGCGGTCCTGGGGTTTGAATTCACCCCTCCACTTT. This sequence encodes CASSIQRSWGLNSPLHF.

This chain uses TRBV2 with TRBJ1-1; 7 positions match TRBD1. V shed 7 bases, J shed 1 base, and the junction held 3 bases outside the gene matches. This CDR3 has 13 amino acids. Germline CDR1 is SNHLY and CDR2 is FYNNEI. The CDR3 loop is CASTRGRNTEAFF. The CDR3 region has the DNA TGTGCCAGCACTAGGGGGCGGAACACTGAAGCTTTCTTT.

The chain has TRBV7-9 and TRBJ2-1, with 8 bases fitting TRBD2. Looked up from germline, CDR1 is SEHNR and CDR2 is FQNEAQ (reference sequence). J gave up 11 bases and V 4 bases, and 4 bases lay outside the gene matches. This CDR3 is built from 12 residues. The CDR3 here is CASSSRGGKQFF. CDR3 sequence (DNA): TGTGCCAGCAGCTCACGGGGGGGTAAGCAGTTCTTC.

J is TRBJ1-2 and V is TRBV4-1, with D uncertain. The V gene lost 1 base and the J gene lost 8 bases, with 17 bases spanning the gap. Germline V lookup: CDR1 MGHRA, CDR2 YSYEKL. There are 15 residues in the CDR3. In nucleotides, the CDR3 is TGCGCCAGCAGCCAAGGCCCGCCTCTTAATGAGGGCTACACCTTC. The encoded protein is CASSQGPPLNEGYTF.